Listed here is a single T cell receptor beta chain. This clonotype was detected only a few times. Its antigen has not been determined. No per-base quality is available; no much larger clone lies one base away. Stable Graves' hyperthyroidism was defined as no progression to ophthalmopathy during 18 months of follow-up. Hyperthyroidism patients were aged 18 to 65 years and newly diagnosed, with disease duration of less than 2 months. Patients with uncontrolled infections, other autoimmune diseases, pregnancy or lactation were excluded. Diagnoses relied on clinical symptoms, serum thyroxine and TRAb, thyroid ultrasound and orbital computed tomography. Total RNA was extracted with Trizol reagent, and quality was checked on an Agilent 2100 Bioanalyzer. This sample was taken from a study of T cells in Graves' hyperthyroidism and ophthalmopathy (dated by TCRdb to the late 2010s). For the wider study: To identify distinguishing TCR V-J signatures, a discovery cohort of around 100 patients was used, comprising some 43 with Graves' ophthalmopathy and approximately 57 with stable Graves' hyperthyroidism. Prospective prediction of ophthalmopathy was tested in an independent validation cohort consisting of under 20 hyperthyroidism patients and more than 15 patients who later progressed to ophthalmopathy. The roughly 100 discovery patients were divided at random into training and test sets in a 7:3 ratio. The study also compared thyroid tissue and blood T-cell repertoires from roughly 6 Graves' hyperthyroidism patients. Once sampling was done, hyperthyroidism patients were given methimazole at a starting dose of 30 mg daily, whereas ophthalmopathy patients were given high-dose intravenous methylprednisolone. TCR Vbeta CDR3 sequencing of some 140 peripheral blood samples (43 ophthalmopathy, approximately 80 hyperthyroidism and roughly 17 progressor patients) is reported in the paper.

Overall results and qualifications from the work: Most expanded thyroid clonotypes (frequency above 0.001) were also detected in blood, a finding suggesting that blood repertoires may reflect thyroid immune responses. During validation, the model predicted progression to ophthalmopathy a median of around 7 months ahead of onset, with around 70% sensitivity and more than 72% specificity. No statistical method was used to fix the sample size in advance, and group allocation was not hidden from the investigators. A 13 V-J signature model separated ophthalmopathy from stable hyperthyroidism, with over 85% sensitivity and just under 84% specificity in cross-validation and 80%/75% in testing.

From the cysteine through the phenylalanine, the CDR3 covers 17 amino acids. The entry retains the CDR3 DNA only, 51 bases that are in frame from base 1. CDR1 and CDR2 are read off the germline V gene as SGHTA and FQGNSA. At the junction V is shortened by 5 bases and J by 2 bases, with 16 bases in between. TCR beta CDR3 regions were amplified from RNA transcripts. A first-round RT-PCR of the TCR CDR3 used the HTBI primer set with the Qiagen OneStep RT-PCR kit. The libraries were constructed in a second round of multiplex PCR and then size-selected and purified. Paired-end sequencing of the libraries was performed with 100 bp reads on an Illumina HiSeq2000. As for the original processing: SOAPnuke was used to process the raw data, removing reads that contained adapters or uncalled bases, had a mean Phred below 15, or lacked an exact match to the constant primer or identifier. COPE v1.2.5 was used to merge high-quality paired reads, and clonotypes were defined as unique nucleotide sequences. MiTCR v1.1 was used to align clonotypes to the IMGT TRBV, TRBD and TRBJ reference segments. Analysis was restricted to V-J combinations with a frequency above 0.0001, which covered 98% to 99.2% of repertoires. The TCS score was defined as the ratio of F50 (clonal expansion) to E x V (chaos), calculated using BLOSUM62-based TCRdist between CDR3 peptides within each V-J. Welch's t-statistics and random forest reduced approximately 520 V-J features to 10 to 15, which were used in a naive Bayes classifier (R e1071). TCRdb reran the public reads through fastp at Q25 and MiXCR, keeping productive beta chains. Each CDR3 protein appears once, grouped with its most common genes and DNA. TCRdb's processing, not the authors', yielded these V and J calls. For this sample there are some 510,000 distinct CDR3 sequences; roughly 46% appear just once. The biggest ten clones account for 6.5% to 9% of the sample.

The source of this sequence is a woman aged 18-29 years with Graves' hyperthyroidism. Donor details come from another sample of the same person, matched by shared clones. Recombination linked TRBV7-2 to TRBJ2-6; the D segment could be TRBD2, given 5 matching bases. The sample comprised peripheral blood or thyroid tissue (not recorded which). The CDR3 amino acid sequence is: CASSPISSGTGANVLTF. At the DNA level, the sequence is TGTGCCAGCAGCCCCATCTCATCCGGGACTGGGGCCAACGTCCTGACTTTC.